This is a list of T cell receptor beta chains from one sample in a study of blood T cell repertoires in COVID-19. Produced via immunoSEQ multiplex PCR; TCRdb's table is partial and in-frame only. This repertoire shows 300,000 or so clones, about 91% found once; its top ten account for roughly 7%. The source material was peripheral blood. Receptor source: a woman aged 30 to 39 who had recovered from COVID-19. The CDR3 runs from the conserved cysteine through the conserved F or W. D genes are given only for firm matches. Clone size, where shown, is once, few, many, or a class for clones that have expanded.

abundance	j_gene	v_gene	d_gene	CDR3nt	CDR3aa
.	TRBJ1-5	TRBV4-3	.	TGCGCCAGCAGCCAAGCCAGGGCTAGGCCCCAGCATTTT	CASSQARARPQHF
.	TRBJ2-3	TRBV28	.	TGTGCCAGCAGCCTCTACGCGGGGTCTAGCACAGATACGCAGTATTTT	CASSLYAGSSTDTQYF
.	TRBJ1-4	TRBV6-5	.	TGTGCCAGCAGTCGCATGCGGGCCGATGAAAAACTGTTTTTT	CASSRMRADEKLFF
few	TRBJ1-6	TRBV10-3	TRBD1	TGTGCCATCAGTGAGGGCGGGACAGCCAATTCACCCCTCCACTTT	CAISEGGTANSPLHF
.	TRBJ2-1	TRBV4-2	TRBD2	TGTGCCAGCAGCCAAGGAGGTCTAGCGGGCGACAATGAGCAGTTCTTC	CASSQGGLAGDNEQFF
few	TRBJ1-5	TRBV5-5	.	TGTGCCAGCAGCTCCTACAGCGGACGCAATCAGCCCCAGCATTTT	CASSSYSGRNQPQHF
.	TRBJ1-2	TRBV7-8	TRBD1	TGTGCCAGCAGCTCGGGACAGGGGAGTTATGGCTACACCTTC	CASSSGQGSYGYTF
.	TRBJ1-3	TRBV2	.	TGTGCCAGCAGTGTCGGGTGGTCGATGAGAAACACCATATATTTT	CASSVGWSMRNTIYF
.	TRBJ1-2	TRBV10-3	.	TGTGCCATCAGTGACTCCCTGGGGGAGGGAGGATATGGCTACACCTTC	CAISDSLGEGGYGYTF
.	TRBJ2-7	TRBV7-9	TRBD1	TGTGCCAGCAGCTCGCTCTGGACAGGGGGAAAGGACTACGAGCAGTACTTC	CASSSLWTGGKDYEQYF